What follows is one T cell receptor (beta chain) and its context. Source study methods: Amplification with reference gene primers provided the estimates of nucleated cell counts. Libraries were prepared by immunoSEQ multiplex PCR; TCRdb keeps only in-frame clonotypes and omits some of them. V and J calls and clone size are copied from that table; D and trimming were computed from the DNA. The table lists 150,000 to 180,000 clones, roughly 83% of them singletons, with roughly an eighth in the top ten. This entry is derived from a study of blood T cell repertoires in COVID-19. Study in general: Some COVID-19 samples were acute and others convalescent; all came from the United States, Italy and Spain.

There are 15 residues in the CDR3. Germline CDR1 is LGHDT and CDR2 is YNNKEL (reference sequence). V gave up 4 bases and J gave up 8 bases; unmatched junction bases: 11. V and J are TRBV3-1 (or the pseudogene TRBV3-2) and TRBJ2-4; 7 nucleotides align to TRBD1. The sequencing sample was made of peripheral blood. The receptor's source is a woman aged 55 to 70 with COVID-19, enrolled during active disease. The CDR3 coding sequence is TGTGCCAGCAGCCTGGCCGGGGCGCAGGGGGACATTCAGTACTTC. Its translation is CASSLAGAQGDIQYF.